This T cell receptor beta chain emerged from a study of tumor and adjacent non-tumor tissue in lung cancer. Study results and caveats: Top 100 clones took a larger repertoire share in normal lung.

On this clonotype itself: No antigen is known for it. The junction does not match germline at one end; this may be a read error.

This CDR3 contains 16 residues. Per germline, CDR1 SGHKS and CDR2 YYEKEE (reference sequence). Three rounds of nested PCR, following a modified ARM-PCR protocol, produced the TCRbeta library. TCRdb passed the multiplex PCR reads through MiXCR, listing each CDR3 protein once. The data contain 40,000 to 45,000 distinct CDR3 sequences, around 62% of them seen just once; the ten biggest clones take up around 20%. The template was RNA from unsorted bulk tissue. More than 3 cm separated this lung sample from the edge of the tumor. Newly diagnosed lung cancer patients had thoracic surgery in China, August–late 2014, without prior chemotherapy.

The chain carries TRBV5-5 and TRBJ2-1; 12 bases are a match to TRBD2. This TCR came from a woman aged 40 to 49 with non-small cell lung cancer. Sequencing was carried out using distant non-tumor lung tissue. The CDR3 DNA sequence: TGTGCCAGCAACTTGGTACTAGCGGGAGGATACAATGAGCAGTTCTTC. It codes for CASNLVLAGGYNEQFF. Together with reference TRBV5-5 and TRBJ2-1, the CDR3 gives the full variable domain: DAGVTQSPTHLIKTRGQQVTLRCSPISGHKSVSWYQQVLGQGPQFIFQYYEKEERGRGNFPDRFSARQFPNYSSELNVNALLLGDSALYLCASNLVLAGGYNEQFFGPGTRLTVL.